This T cell receptor (beta chain) was sequenced for a study of blood T cell repertoires in COVID-19. Study-wide context: There were acute and convalescent COVID-19 samples, and they came from the United States, Italy and Spain. Sources were T cells, B-cell-depleted T cells, or PBMCs; the material itself was cDNA or gDNA.

TCRdb's copy holds only in-frame clones and misses some; the assay was immunoSEQ multiplex PCR. The repertoire holds fewer than 110,000 clones, with approximately 86% as singletons. V shed 3 bases and J 2 bases; nucleotides not matched to a gene: 6. Germline assignment: CDR1 KGHDR and CDR2 SFDVKD. The CDR3 is made up of 16 amino acids. The chain links TRBV24-1 to TRBJ1-2; 9 bases match TRBD1. This TCR was sampled from a human donor in a cohort sampled during active COVID-19. Sample: peripheral blood. CDR3 sequence reads: CATSDTRQGENYGYTF. DNA for the CDR3: TGTGCCACCAGTGATACTCGACAGGGGGAGAACTATGGCTACACCTTC.